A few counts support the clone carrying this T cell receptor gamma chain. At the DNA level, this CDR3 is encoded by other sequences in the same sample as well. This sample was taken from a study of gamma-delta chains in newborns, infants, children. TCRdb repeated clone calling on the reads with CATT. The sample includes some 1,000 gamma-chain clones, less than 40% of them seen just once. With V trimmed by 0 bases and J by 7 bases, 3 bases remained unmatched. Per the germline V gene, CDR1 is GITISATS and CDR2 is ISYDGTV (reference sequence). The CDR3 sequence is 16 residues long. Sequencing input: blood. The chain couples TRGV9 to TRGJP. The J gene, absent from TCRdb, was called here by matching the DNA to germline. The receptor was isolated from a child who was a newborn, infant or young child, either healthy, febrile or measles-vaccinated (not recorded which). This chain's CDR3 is CALWEVIELGKKIKVF. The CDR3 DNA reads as TGTGCCTTGTGGGAGGTGATCGAGTTGGGCAAAAAAATCAAGGTATTT.